This is a list of T cell receptor beta chains from one sample in a study of breast tumors, draining lymph nodes, adjacent tissues. Using its own MiXCR run on the multiplex PCR reads, TCRdb lists one record per CDR3 protein. The sample shows hundreds of thousands of distinct CDR3 sequences, approximately 29% of them seen only once. Source material: axillary lymph node tissue. Receptors originate from a female donor with breast cancer. Some clones in this sample may be carry-over from other donors' samples. Each CDR3 is given with its conserved first and last residue. Fields, in order: clone size, V gene, D gene, J gene, CDR3 protein, CDR3 DNA. A D gene is named only where the DNA matches it firmly. For some rows the clone size is stated as once, few or many, or as a class when expanded; others skip it.

>many|TRBV24-1|TRBD2|TRBJ2-3
CATSDQGLAGHTDTQYF
TGTGCCACCAGTGATCAGGGACTAGCGGGACACACAGATACGCAGTATTTT
>many|TRBV12-5|TRBD1|TRBJ2-2
CASGLGTANTGELFF
TGTGCTAGTGGTTTAGGGACAGCGAACACCGGGGAGCTGTTTTTT
>many|TRBV19|TRBD2|TRBJ2-1
CASSIQSSGIGEQFF
TGTGCCAGTAGTATTCAGTCTAGCGGGATAGGTGAGCAGTTCTTC
>.|TRBV6-5|.|TRBJ1-1
CASRQLVNTEAFF
TGTGCCAGCAGACAACTTGTGAACACTGAAGCTTTCTTT
>many|TRBV6-1|TRBD1|TRBJ2-7
CASKPVPGQGGEQYF
TGTGCCAGCAAACCAGTCCCGGGACAGGGGGGCGAGCAGTACTTC
>many|TRBV7-9|TRBD2|TRBJ2-3
CASSSKREFTDTQYF
TGTGCCAGCAGCTCCAAGCGGGAGTTCACAGATACGCAGTATTTT
>many|TRBV2|TRBD1|TRBJ1-2
CASSRQGADGYTF
TGTGCCAGCAGTCGTCAGGGGGCTGATGGCTACACCTTC
>many|TRBV19|.|TRBJ1-4
CASSTGQSLNEKLFF
TGTGCCAGTAGTACCGGACAGAGCCTTAATGAAAAACTGTTTTTT
>many|TRBV7-9|.|TRBJ2-7
CASSEEGAYEQYF
TGTGCCAGCAGCGAGGAGGGCGCCTACGAGCAGTACTTC
>.|TRBV9|TRBD2|TRBJ2-3
CASSSSTGTSGGVSTQYF
TGTGCCAGCAGCTCGTCAACCGGGACTAGCGGGGGGGTTAGTACGCAGTATTTT
>.|TRBV9|.|TRBJ1-3
CASSVGSTQAIYF
TGTGCCAGCAGCGTAGGCTCCACGCAGGCCATATATTTT
>many|TRBV2|TRBD1|TRBJ2-1
CASRDRGSYNEQFF
TGTGCCAGCAGGGACAGGGGATCCTACAATGAGCAGTTCTTC
>many|TRBV19|TRBD2|TRBJ2-5
CASKSTSGRETQYF
TGTGCCAGTAAATCGACTAGCGGTAGAGAGACCCAGTACTTC
>many|TRBV18|TRBD2|TRBJ2-7
CASSLLAGESGQYF
TGTGCCAGCTCCCTTCTAGCGGGAGAATCGGGGCAGTACTTC
>many|TRBV12-3/TRBV12-4|.|TRBJ2-1
CASSSARTEQFF
TGTGCCAGCAGTTCCGCCCGGACTGAGCAGTTCTTC
>many|TRBV24-1|.|TRBJ1-2
CATSDSRQSFYGYTF
TGTGCCACCAGTGACAGCCGACAGAGTTTCTATGGCTACACCTTC
>few|TRBV24-1|.|TRBJ1-1
CATSDPGPTGEAFF
TGTGCCACCAGTGACCCCGGTCCCACGGGTGAAGCTTTCTTT
>many|TRBV20-1|.|TRBJ2-3
CSANGGSTDTQYF
TGCAGTGCGAACGGGGGCAGCACAGATACGCAGTATTTT
>many|TRBV20-1|.|TRBJ2-5
CSARDPGLGSGGGETQYF
TGCAGTGCTAGAGATCCTGGGTTAGGAAGCGGAGGAGGAGAGACCCAGTACTTC
>many|TRBV27|TRBD1|TRBJ2-7
CASSGQASGYEQYF
TGTGCCAGCAGTGGACAGGCCTCAGGGTACGAGCAGTACTTC
>.|TRBV5-5|TRBD1|TRBJ2-2
CASSPRTGSPTNTGELFF
TGTGCCAGCAGCCCTCGGACAGGGTCCCCTACTAACACCGGGGAGCTGTTTTTT
>many|TRBV4-2|TRBD1|TRBJ1-2
CASSSTGAGQVLGYTF
TGTGCCAGCAGCTCAACGGGGGCGGGACAGGTTCTGGGCTACACCTTC
>.|TRBV6-5|TRBD2|TRBJ2-5
CASSSDSLAGEETQYF
TGTGCCAGCAGCTCTGACTCCTTAGCGGGAGAAGAGACCCAGTACTTC
>many|TRBV6-1|.|TRBJ1-6
CASIAARNSPLHF
TGTGCCAGCATAGCAGCCCGTAATTCACCCCTCCACTTT
>many|TRBV20-1|TRBD1|TRBJ1-2
CSARDRGIGYTF
TGCAGTGCAAGGGACAGGGGGATTGGCTACACCTTC
>many|TRBV15|.|TRBJ2-7
CATSRDLTHTYEQYF
TGTGCCACCAGCAGAGATCTGACGCATACCTACGAGCAGTACTTC
>many|TRBV9|.|TRBJ2-2
CASSAPGVYTGELFF
TGTGCCAGCAGCGCCCCGGGGGTCTACACCGGGGAGCTGTTTTTT
>.|TRBV7-2|TRBD2|TRBJ2-1
CASARTSGRIYSEQFF
TGTGCCAGCGCCCGGACTAGCGGGAGGATTTACAGTGAGCAGTTCTTC
>many|TRBV5-5|TRBD1|TRBJ1-3
CASSLVGQGVGNTIYF
TGTGCCAGCAGCTTGGTCGGACAGGGGGTTGGAAACACCATATATTTT
>many|TRBV6-6|.|TRBJ2-3
CASSPRGTDTQYF
TGTGCCAGCTCCCCCCGGGGCACAGATACGCAGTATTTT
>many|TRBV13|.|TRBJ2-7
CASSLPPYSYEQYF
TGTGCCAGCAGCTTACCACCCTACTCCTACGAGCAGTACTTC
>.|TRBV28|TRBD2|TRBJ2-3
CASGTSGSYNEQYF
TGTGCCAGCGGGACTAGCGGGAGCTACAATGAGCAGTATTTT
>many|TRBV20-1|TRBD1|TRBJ1-5
CSATDRARGNQPQHF
TGCAGTGCAACCGACAGGGCACGGGGCAATCAGCCCCAGCATTTT
>many|TRBV7-2|.|TRBJ1-2
CASSYSGQDGYTF
TGTGCCAGCAGCTACAGCGGGCAGGATGGCTACACCTTC
>many|TRBV12-3/TRBV12-4|.|TRBJ2-5
CASSFEETQYF
TGTGCCAGCAGTTTTGAAGAGACCCAGTACTTC
>medium-sized|TRBV5-1|TRBD1|TRBJ1-6
CASSLAGQGSSPLHF
TGCGCCAGCAGCTTGGCGGGACAGGGATCTTCACCCCTCCACTTT
>.|TRBV25-1|.|TRBJ2-6
CASSLNGSGANVLTF
TGTGCCAGCAGTTTAAATGGCTCTGGGGCCAACGTCCTGACTTTC
>many|TRBV19|TRBD2|TRBJ2-1
CATQKGLAEVDEQFF
TGTGCCACCCAAAAGGGACTAGCGGAGGTGGATGAGCAGTTCTTC
>many|TRBV5-1|TRBD2|TRBJ2-7
CASSPRLSGESYEQYF
TGCGCCAGCAGCCCCCGACTAAGCGGGGAATCCTACGAGCAGTACTTC
>many|TRBV30|.|TRBJ1-2
CAWSAGRYYGYTF
TGTGCCTGGAGTGCCGGACGGTACTATGGCTACACCTTC
>many|TRBV10-2|.|TRBJ2-7
CASSESMTGTPATYEQYF
TGCGCCAGCAGTGAGTCGATGACCGGGACACCCGCTACCTACGAGCAGTACTTC
>.|TRBV19|TRBD2|TRBJ2-1
CASSISGGRHEQFF
TGTGCCAGTAGTATTTCGGGAGGGCGGCATGAGCAGTTCTTC
>few|TRBV6-5|.|TRBJ2-1
CASSYSTNEQFF
TGTGCCAGCAGTTACTCTACTAATGAGCAGTTCTTC
>.|TRBV18|.|TRBJ2-3
CASSPTGGVSDTQYF
TGTGCCAGCTCGCCAACAGGGGGGGTCTCCGATACGCAGTATTTT
>.|TRBV10-3|TRBD2|TRBJ2-7
CAISESKSGSSYEQYF
TGTGCCATCAGTGAGTCGAAAAGCGGGAGTAGCTACGAGCAGTACTTC
>once|TRBV10-3|TRBD2|TRBJ2-1
CAIGGLAGDEQLF
TGTGCCATCGGGGGACTAGCGGGGGATGAGCAGCTCTTC
>.|TRBV20-1|.|TRBJ1-2
CSAGRGNYGSTF
TGCAGTGCTGGGAGGGGCAACTATGGCTCCACCTTC
>many|TRBV2|.|TRBJ1-5
CASTKEGKNQPQHF
TGTGCCAGCACTAAGGAGGGGAAAAATCAGCCCCAGCATTTT
>many|TRBV7-2|TRBD2|TRBJ2-7
CASSYLAGALYEQYF
TGTGCCAGCAGCTACCTAGCGGGAGCATTATACGAGCAGTACTTC
>many|TRBV20-1|TRBD1|TRBJ1-2
CSARGDRGLGGYTF
TGCAGTGCTAGAGGGGACAGGGGGCTTGGGGGCTACACCTTC
>once|TRBV28|.|TRBJ1-5
CARSLGGGNQPQHF
TGTGCCCGCAGTTTAGGAGGGGGGAATCAGCCCCAGCATTTT
>many|TRBV6-2/TRBV6-3|.|TRBJ2-7
CASSDTVSSREQYF
TGTGCCAGCAGCGACACAGTTTCCTCCCGGGAGCAGTACTTC